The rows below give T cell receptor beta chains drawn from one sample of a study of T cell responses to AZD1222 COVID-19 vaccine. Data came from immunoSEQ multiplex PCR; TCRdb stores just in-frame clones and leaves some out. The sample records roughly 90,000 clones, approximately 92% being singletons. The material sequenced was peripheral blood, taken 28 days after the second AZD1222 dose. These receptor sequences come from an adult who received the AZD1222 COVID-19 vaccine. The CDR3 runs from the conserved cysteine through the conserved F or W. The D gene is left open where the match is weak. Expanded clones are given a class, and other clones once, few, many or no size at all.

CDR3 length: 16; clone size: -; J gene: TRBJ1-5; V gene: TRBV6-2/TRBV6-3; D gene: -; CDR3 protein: CASSDGSTHNNQPQHF; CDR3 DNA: TGTGCCAGCAGCGACGGAAGCACACACAACAATCAGCCCCAGCATTTT
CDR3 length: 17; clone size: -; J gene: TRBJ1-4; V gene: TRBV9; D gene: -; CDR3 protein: CASSPFGPAQGIEKLFF; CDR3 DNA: TGTGCCAGCAGCCCCTTCGGCCCGGCTCAGGGGATCGAAAAACTGTTTTTT
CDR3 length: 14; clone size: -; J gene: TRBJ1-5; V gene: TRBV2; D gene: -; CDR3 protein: CASSETDSNQPQHF; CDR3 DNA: TGTGCCAGCAGTGAGACAGATAGCAATCAGCCCCAGCATTTT
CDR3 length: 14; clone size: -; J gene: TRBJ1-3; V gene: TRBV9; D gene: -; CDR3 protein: CASSVGNSGNTIYF; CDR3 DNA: TGTGCCAGCAGCGTAGGGAACTCTGGAAACACCATATATTTT
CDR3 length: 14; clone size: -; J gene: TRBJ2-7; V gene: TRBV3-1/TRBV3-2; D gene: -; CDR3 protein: CASSQSGVSYEQYF; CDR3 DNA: TGTGCCAGCAGCCAAAGTGGAGTCAGCTACGAGCAGTACTTC
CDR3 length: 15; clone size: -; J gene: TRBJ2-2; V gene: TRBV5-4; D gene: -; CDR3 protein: CASSLGGAGTGELFF; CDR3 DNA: TGTGCCAGCAGCTTGGGAGGGGCAGGGACCGGGGAGCTGTTTTTT
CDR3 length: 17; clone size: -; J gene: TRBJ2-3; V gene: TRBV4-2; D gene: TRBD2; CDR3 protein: CASSRLTARDYADTQYF; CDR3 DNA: TGTGCCAGCAGCCGTCTAACCGCTCGGGACTACGCAGATACGCAGTATTTT
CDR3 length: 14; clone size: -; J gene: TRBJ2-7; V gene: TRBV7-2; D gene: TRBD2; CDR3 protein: CASNLAGASYEQYF; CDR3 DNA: TGTGCCAGCAACCTAGCGGGGGCCTCCTACGAGCAGTACTTC
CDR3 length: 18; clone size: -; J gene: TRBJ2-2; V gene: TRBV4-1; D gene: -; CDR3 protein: CASSQGLARNPNTGELFF; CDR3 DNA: TGCGCCAGCAGCCAAGGCTTAGCGAGAAACCCCAACACCGGGGAGCTGTTTTTT
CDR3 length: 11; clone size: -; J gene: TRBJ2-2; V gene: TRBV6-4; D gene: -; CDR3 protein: CATRGPGELFF; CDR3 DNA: TGTGCCACCCGGGGCCCCGGGGAGCTGTTTTTT
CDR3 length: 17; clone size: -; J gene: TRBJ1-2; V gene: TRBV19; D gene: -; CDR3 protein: CASSTTARRGPHYGYTF; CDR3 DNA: TGTGCCAGTAGCACCACAGCCAGAAGGGGCCCTCACTATGGCTACACCTTC
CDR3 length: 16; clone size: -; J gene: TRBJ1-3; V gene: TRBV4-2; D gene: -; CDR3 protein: CASSQPLGGAGNTIYF; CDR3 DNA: TGTGCCAGCAGCCAACCCCTCGGGGGTGCTGGAAACACCATATATTTT
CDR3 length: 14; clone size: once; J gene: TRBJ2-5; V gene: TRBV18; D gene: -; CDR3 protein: CASSPPGGRETQYF; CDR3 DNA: TGTGCCAGCTCACCACCGGGGGGAAGGGAGACCCAGTACTTC
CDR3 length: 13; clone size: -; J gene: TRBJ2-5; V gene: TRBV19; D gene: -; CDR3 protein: CASSSDGEETQYF; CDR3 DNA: TGTGCCAGTAGTTCGGACGGGGAAGAGACCCAGTACTTC
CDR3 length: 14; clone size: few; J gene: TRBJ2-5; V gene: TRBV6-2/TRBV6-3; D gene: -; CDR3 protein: CASNPRIGGETQYF; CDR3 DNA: TGTGCCAGCAACCCCCGGATTGGCGGGGAGACCCAGTACTTC
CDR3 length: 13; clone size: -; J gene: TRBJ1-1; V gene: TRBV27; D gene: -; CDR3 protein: CASSFTGSAEAFF; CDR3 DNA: TGTGCCAGCAGTTTCACCGGAAGCGCTGAAGCTTTCTTT
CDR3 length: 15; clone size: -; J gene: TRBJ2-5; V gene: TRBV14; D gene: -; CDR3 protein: CASSQVSAGKETQYF; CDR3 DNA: TGTGCCAGCAGCCAAGTATCGGCAGGGAAAGAGACCCAGTACTTC
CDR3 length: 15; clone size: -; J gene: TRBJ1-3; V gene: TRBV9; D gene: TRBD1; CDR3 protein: CASSAGTVSGNTIYF; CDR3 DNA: TGTGCCAGCAGCGCGGGGACAGTCTCTGGAAACACCATATATTTT
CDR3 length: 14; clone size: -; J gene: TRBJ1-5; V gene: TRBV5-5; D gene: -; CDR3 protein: CASSLNRVPQPQHF; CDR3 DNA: TGTGCCAGCAGCTTAAACAGGGTGCCTCAGCCCCAGCATTTT
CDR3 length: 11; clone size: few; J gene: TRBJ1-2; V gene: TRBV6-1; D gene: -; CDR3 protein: CASGQGNGYTF; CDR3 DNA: TGTGCCAGCGGCCAGGGGAATGGCTACACCTTC
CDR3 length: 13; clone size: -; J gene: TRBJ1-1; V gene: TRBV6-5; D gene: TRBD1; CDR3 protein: CASREQGDTEAFF; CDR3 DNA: TGTGCCAGCCGAGAACAGGGGGACACTGAAGCTTTCTTT
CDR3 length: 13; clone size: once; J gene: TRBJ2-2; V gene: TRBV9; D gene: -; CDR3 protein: CASSATRTGELFF; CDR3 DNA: TGTGCCAGCAGCGCGACTAGAACCGGGGAGCTGTTTTTT
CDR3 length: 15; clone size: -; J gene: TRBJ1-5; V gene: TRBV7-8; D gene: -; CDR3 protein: CASSLGEWSNQPQHF; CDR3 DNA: TGTGCCAGCAGCCTCGGGGAATGGAGCAATCAGCCCCAGCATTTT
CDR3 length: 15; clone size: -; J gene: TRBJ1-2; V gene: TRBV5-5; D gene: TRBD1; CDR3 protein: CASSSGTVVGYGYTF; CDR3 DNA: TGTGCCAGCAGCTCCGGGACAGTGGTTGGCTATGGCTACACCTTC
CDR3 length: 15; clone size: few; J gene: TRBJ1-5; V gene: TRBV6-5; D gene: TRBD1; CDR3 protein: CASSYTRDRDQPQHF; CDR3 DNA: TGTGCCAGCAGTTACACCCGGGACAGGGACCAGCCCCAGCATTTT
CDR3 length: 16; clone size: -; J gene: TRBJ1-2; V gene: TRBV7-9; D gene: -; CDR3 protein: CASSLPNLRDKHGYTF; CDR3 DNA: TGTGCCAGCAGCTTACCTAACCTCCGGGACAAGCATGGCTACACCTTC
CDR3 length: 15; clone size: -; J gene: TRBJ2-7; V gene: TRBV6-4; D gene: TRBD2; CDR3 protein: CASSDSTSGSSEQYF; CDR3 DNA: TGTGCCAGCAGTGACTCTACTAGCGGGAGTAGCGAGCAGTACTTC
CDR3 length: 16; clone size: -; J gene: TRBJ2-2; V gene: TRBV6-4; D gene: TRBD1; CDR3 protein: CASSDSGQGNTGELFF; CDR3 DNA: TGTGCCAGCAGTGACTCAGGACAGGGGAACACCGGGGAGCTGTTTTTT
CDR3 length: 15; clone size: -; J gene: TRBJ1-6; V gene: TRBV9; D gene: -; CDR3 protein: CASSVAGQENSPLHF; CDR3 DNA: TGTGCCAGCAGCGTAGCAGGGCAGGAAAATTCACCCCTCCACTTT
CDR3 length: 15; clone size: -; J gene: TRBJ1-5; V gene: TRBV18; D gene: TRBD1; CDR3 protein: CASSQAGGGNQPQHF; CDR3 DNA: TGTGCCAGCTCACAAGCAGGGGGAGGCAATCAGCCCCAGCATTTT
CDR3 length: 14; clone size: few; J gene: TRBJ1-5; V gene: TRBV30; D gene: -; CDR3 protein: CATGDLYSNQPQHF; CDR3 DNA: TGTGCCACCGGGGACCTCTATAGCAATCAGCCCCAGCATTTT
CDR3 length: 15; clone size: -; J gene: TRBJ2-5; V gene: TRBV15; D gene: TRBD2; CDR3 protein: CATSTGTSSFETQYF; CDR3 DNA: TGTGCCACCAGCACCGGGACTAGTTCTTTTGAGACCCAGTACTTC
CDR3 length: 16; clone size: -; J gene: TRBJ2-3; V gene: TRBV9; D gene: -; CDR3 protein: CASSVMGGGRTDTQYF; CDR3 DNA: TGTGCCAGCAGCGTAATGGGGGGCGGAAGGACAGATACGCAGTATTTT